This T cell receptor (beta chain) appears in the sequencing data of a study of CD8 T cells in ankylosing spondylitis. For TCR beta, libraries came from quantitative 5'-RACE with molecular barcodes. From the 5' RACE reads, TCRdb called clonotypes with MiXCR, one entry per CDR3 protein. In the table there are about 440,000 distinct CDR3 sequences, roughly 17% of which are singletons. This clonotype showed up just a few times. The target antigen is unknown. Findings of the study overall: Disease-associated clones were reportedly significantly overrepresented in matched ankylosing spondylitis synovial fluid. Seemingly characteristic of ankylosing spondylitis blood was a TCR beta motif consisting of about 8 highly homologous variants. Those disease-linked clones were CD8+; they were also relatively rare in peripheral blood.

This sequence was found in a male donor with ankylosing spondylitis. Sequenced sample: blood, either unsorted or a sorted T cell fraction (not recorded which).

The CDR3 loop reads CAWSVRSFSQPQHF. Written as DNA, the CDR3 is TGTGCCTGGAGTGTACGAAGTTTCTCTCAGCCCCAGCATTTT. The chain couples TRBV30 to TRBJ1-5, with D unclear. V gave up 0 bases and J gave up 6 bases, with 12 bases separating them. The CDR3 has 14 amino acids. Germline CDR1 and CDR2: GTSNPN and SVGIG (reference sequence).